A single sample is the source of the 14 T cell receptor beta chains below, sequenced in a study of T-cell reconstitution after alpha-beta-depleted transplantation in children. Unique molecular identifiers featured in how the TCRbeta library was prepared. TCRdb re-called the PCR reads through MiXCR, storing one row per CDR3 protein. The sample lists hundreds of thousands of distinct CDR3 sequences; 23% were seen once. Sequenced here: PBMCs, mostly from graft donor cells, sampled 360 days after TCRalphabeta/CD19-depleted stem cell transplant. These receptors all stem from a boy under three years old who had a stem cell transplant for acute myeloid leukemia, so the T cells may come from the graft donor.

This clonotype was recorded at least ten times. The rearrangement joins TRBV5-1 to TRBJ2-5; no clear D gene. V was trimmed by 3 bases and J by 1 base, leaving 13 bases between them. Germline CDR1 is SGHRS and CDR2 is YFSETQ. CDR3 length equals 15 residues. The CDR3 is CASSWSAPRQETQYF. The CDR3 DNA reads TGCGCCAGCAGCTGGTCGGCCCCCCGCCAAGAGACCCAGTACTTC.

This chain uses TRBV12-2 with TRBJ2-7; the table's TRBD1 call for D was not verified on the DNA. TRBV12-2 is a listed pseudogene. The CDR3 runs to 14 residues. Written as DNA, the CDR3 is TGTGCAAGTCGCTTTAGACAGGGGGCCTACGAGCAGTACTTC. Its protein is CASRFRQGAYEQYF.

The chain combines TRBV9 with TRBJ1-6; D gene ambiguous. Germline CDR1 SGDLS, CDR2 YYNGEE. The V end lost 2 bases, the J end lost 6 bases, and 12 bases lay between the germline ends. This CDR3 spans 15 amino acids. In DNA form, the CDR3 reads TGTGCCAGCAGCGTTCGGGAAGATCCTAATTCACCCCTCCACTTT. Protein product: CASSVREDPNSPLHF.

Only a few counts were recorded for this clonotype. DNA of the CDR3: TGTGCCAGCTCACCAACAGGGCCTTTGAACACTGAAGCTTTCTTT. The encoded protein is CASSPTGPLNTEAFF. The V call is TRBV18, the J call TRBJ1-1, with D possibly matching TRBD1 (6 bases). The germline V gene encodes CDR1 KGHSH and CDR2 LQKENI. The CDR3 totals 15 residues. The V end lost 2 bases, the J end lost 0 bases, and 10 bases lay between the germline ends.

This clonotype showed up many times. The rearrangement uses TRBV29-1 and TRBJ2-1; the match to TRBD2 covers 9 bases. Germline values: CDR1 SQVTM, CDR2 ANQGSEA. The CDR3 spans 15 residues. The V gene end was trimmed by 1 base and the J gene end by 7 bases; junction bases not matched to a gene: 8. CDR3 protein: CSVEGASSGENEQFF. The CDR3, as DNA: TGCAGCGTTGAAGGGGCGTCTAGCGGGGAGAATGAGCAGTTCTTC.

This clonotype was seen many times. CDR3 sequence (DNA): TGTGCCAGCAGTTTTCACGACAGGAGGCAGTCTAGCAATCAGCCCCAGCATTTT. This translates into CASSFHDRRQSSNQPQHF. The chain is built from TRBV28 and TRBJ1-5; possibly TRBD1 for D (6 bases). V was cut by 3 bases and J by 0 bases, with 18 bases left in between. Germline CDR1 and CDR2: MDHEN and SYDVKM. There are 18 residues in the CDR3.

This clonotype was found a few times. The V call is TRBV6-2 or TRBV6-3, the J call TRBJ1-2, with 7 nucleotides matching TRBD1. The junction had 7 bases not matched to a gene; V was cut back by 7 bases and J by 2 bases. This CDR3 comprises 14 residues. The V gene's germline CDR1 is MNHEY and CDR2 SVGEGT. Written as DNA, the CDR3 is TGTGCCAGCACCAAATTGGACAGGAACTATGGCTACACCTTC. Translation gives CASTKLDRNYGYTF.

V and J are TRBV20-1 and TRBJ2-7; 12 nucleotides align to TRBD1. Germline assignment: CDR1 DFQATT and CDR2 SNEGSKA (reference sequence). There are 15 residues in the CDR3. V trimming: 2 bases; J trimming: 5 bases; junction bases outside the gene matches: 7. The CDR3 here is CSARPRDRGPHEQYF. In nucleotides, the CDR3 is TGCAGTGCTAGACCTAGGGACAGGGGGCCCCACGAGCAGTACTTC.

In this sample, this clonotype turned up a few times. The J gene is TRBJ2-7, the V gene TRBV5-1; maybe TRBD1 (6 bases). The CDR3 contains 13 residues. Germline V gene data show CDR1 as SGHRS and CDR2 as YFSETQ. V lost 1 base to trimming and J lost 5 bases, with 10 bases between them. The CDR3 sequence: CASSLFEGDEQYF. CDR3 bases: TGCGCCAGCAGCTTGTTCGAGGGGGACGAGCAGTACTTC.

This clonotype was seen at least ten times. The chain joins TRBV4-3 to TRBJ2-2, with 9 nucleotides matching TRBD1. The CDR3 extends over 17 amino acids. Germline V gives CDR1 LGHNA, CDR2 YSLEER. J lost 5 bases, V lost 5 bases, and 12 bases had no gene match. The CDR3 DNA sequence: TGCGCCAGCAGCGACCGGGACAGGGAGGAAGGTACCGGGGAGCTGTTTTTT. Its translation is CASSDRDREEGTGELFF.

This clonotype was seen a few times. The rearrangement joins TRBV20-1 to TRBJ1-2; TRBD1 matches 7 bases. V lost 6 bases, J lost 6 bases, and 10 bases stayed unmatched. Looked up from germline, CDR1 is DFQATT and CDR2 is SNEGSKA (reference sequence). The CDR3 spans 13 residues. The CDR3 protein is CSARQTGWNGYTF. DNA of the CDR3: TGCAGTGCCAGACAGACAGGGTGGAATGGCTACACCTTC.

The chain employs TRBV7-2 and TRBJ2-4; 7 nucleotides line up with TRBD2. The germline gives CDR1 SGHTA, CDR2 FQGNSA. V lost 3 bases to trimming and J lost 0 bases; unmatched junction nucleotides: 8. The CDR3 is 17 amino acids. The CDR3 sequence is CASSLGVGGGAKNIQYF. Written as DNA, the CDR3 is TGTGCCAGCAGCTTGGGGGTTGGGGGGGGAGCCAAAAACATTCAGTACTTC. Using reference TRBV7-2 and TRBJ2-4 for the parts outside the CDR3, the full variable domain is GAGVSQSPSNKVTEKGKDVELRCDPISGHTALYWYRQSLGQGLEFLIYFQGNSAPDKSGLPSDRFSAERTGGSVSTLTIQRTQQEDSAVYLCASSLGVGGGAKNIQYFGAGTRLSVL.

The chain links TRBV19 to TRBJ2-7; possibly TRBD1 for D (6 bases). CDR3 length: 13 residues. Trimming stripped 5 bases from V and 4 bases from J, with 12 bases between. The germline CDR1 and CDR2 sequences are LNHDA and SQIVND (reference sequence). As DNA, the CDR3 is TGTGCCAGTAGTCGCCGAAGGGGGTACGAGCAGTACTTC. As protein: CASSRRRGYEQYF.

The chain combines TRBV11-2 with TRBJ2-7, with a weak D call TRBD1 (5 bases). Germline V lookup: CDR1 SGHAT, CDR2 FQNNGV. The V end lost 2 bases, the J end lost 3 bases, and 17 bases lay between the germline ends. This CDR3 is built from 16 residues. The CDR3 loop reads CASSLILGRDDYEQYF. CDR3 nucleotide sequence: TGTGCCAGCAGCTTAATTCTGGGCAGGGATGACTACGAGCAGTACTTC. Full variable domain (outside the CDR3, taken from reference TRBV11-2 and TRBJ2-7): EAGVAQSPRYKIIEKRQSVAFWCNPISGHATLYWYQQILGQGPKLLIQFQNNGVVDDSQLPKDRFSAERLKGVDSTLKIQPAKLEDSAVYLCASSLILGRDDYEQYFGPGTRLTVT.